Listed below are T cell receptor beta chains from one sample, sequenced in a study of sequential checkpoint blockade in melanoma. The method was immunoSEQ multiplex PCR; TCRdb's version includes in-frame clones alone and lacks a portion of them. The sample yields fewer than 20,000 clones, about two thirds seen once. The source material was CD8+ T cells sorted from blood (inferred from file names), sampled from a patient given nivolumab and ipilimumab in sequence. Source of these receptors: a human donor with melanoma. Each CDR3 is given with its conserved first and last residue. The D gene is left open where the match is weak. For some rows the clone size is stated as once, few or many, or as a class when expanded; others skip it.

NA,TRBJ2-2,NA,TRBV7-3,TGTGCCAGCAGCTTAACGCAGGCCGGGGAGCTGTTTTTT,CASSLTQAGELFF
TRBD1,TRBJ2-7,NA,TRBV7-9,TGTGCCAGCAGCTTAGGGCAGGGGGCTAATTTCGAGCAGTACTTC,CASSLGQGANFEQYF
TRBD2,TRBJ2-3,NA,TRBV11-2,TGTGCCAGCAACGGCGGGCGGGGGGTTCCCACAGATACGCAGTATTTT,CASNGGRGVPTDTQYF
TRBD2,TRBJ2-2,NA,TRBV11-2,TGTGCCAGCAGCTCTCGCCCTAGCGGGGGGGCCGACGGGGAGCTGTTTTTT,CASSSRPSGGADGELFF
NA,TRBJ1-2,NA,TRBV7-9,TGTGCCAGTTCTAACCGGGGGGGCTACACCTTC,CASSNRGGYTF
NA,TRBJ2-7,few,TRBV12-2,TGTGCAAGTCGCTTAGTACCAGAAACAACCTACGAGCAGTACTTC,CASRLVPETTYEQYF
TRBD2,TRBJ2-2,NA,TRBV13,TGTGCCAGCAGCTTGGCCGGGGGGGCCTTCACCGGGGAGCTGTTTTTT,CASSLAGGAFTGELFF
TRBD1,TRBJ2-5,NA,TRBV7-9,TGTGCCAGCAGCATGGGACAGGGGGTCGGAGAGACCCAGTACTTC,CASSMGQGVGETQYF
NA,TRBJ2-2,NA,TRBV6-1,TGTGCCAGCAGTCCCCTTTCCTCGAACACCGGGGAGCTGTTTTTT,CASSPLSSNTGELFF
NA,TRBJ1-6,NA,TRBV7-6,TGTGCCAGCAGCTTAGGAAGCGGGGGCGGTTCACCCCTCCACTTT,CASSLGSGGGSPLHF
TRBD1,TRBJ1-2,NA,TRBV11-2,TGTGCCAGCAGCTTGCCCGGGACAGGCCCATCGGGCTACACCTTC,CASSLPGTGPSGYTF